This passage covers 25 T cell receptor beta chains from one sample sequenced in a study of T cells in localized non-small cell lung cancer. Some clones are missing from TCRdb's copy, which holds only in-frame ones; the method was immunoSEQ multiplex PCR. The data hold about 33,000 clones, with 90% observed a single time. The source was peripheral blood, collected before any cancer treatment. These receptors were taken from a man aged 40 to 69 with stage I lung adenocarcinoma.

This sequence joins TRBV4-2 and TRBJ1-4; D possibly corresponds to TRBD1 (6 bases). CDR3 length equals 19 residues. CDR1 and CDR2 from the germline V gene are LGHNA and YNFKEQ. The germline V and J ends were trimmed by 4 bases and 0 bases, with 21 bases remaining between them. This CDR3 reads CASSPLSMGGRATNEKLFF. Here the CDR3 DNA reads TGTGCCAGCAGCCCCCTAAGTATGGGGGGCCGTGCAACTAATGAAAAACTGTTTTTT.

J is TRBJ2-6 and V is TRBV19; no clear D gene. This CDR3 is built from 16 residues. V was pared by 7 bases and J by 0 bases, with 13 bases between. Germline V gives CDR1 LNHDA, CDR2 SQIVND (reference sequence). CDR3 coding DNA: TGTGCCAGTAACATTCCAGGCCTCTCTGGGGCCAACGTCCTGACTTTC. This encodes CASNIPGLSGANVLTF.

V gene TRBV5-1 combines with J gene TRBJ1-5; no firm D call. Germline assignment: CDR1 SGHRS and CDR2 YFSETQ. Between the trimmed V and J ends, which lost 0 bases and 6 bases, there was a span of 10 bases. This CDR3 has 14 residues. The CDR3 is CASSLGDASQPQHF. CDR3 in DNA: TGCGCCAGCAGCTTGGGGGATGCTTCTCAGCCCCAGCATTTT.

In its sample, this clone was seen once. J is TRBJ2-5 and V is TRBV11-2, with 8 nucleotides matching TRBD1. This CDR3 has 12 amino acids. In germline, CDR1 is SGHAT, CDR2 FQNNGV. V shed 3 bases, J shed 11 bases, and the junction held 5 bases outside the gene matches. In DNA, the CDR3 is TGTGCCAGCAGCTTGTGGACAGGGCAGCAGTACTTC. It encodes CASSLWTGQQYF.

V gene TRBV29-1 combines with J gene TRBJ1-1, with 10 bases identical to TRBD1. The CDR3 runs to 15 residues. CDR1 SQVTM and CDR2 ANQGSEA come from the germline V gene. The V segment lost 6 bases and the J segment 1 base; nucleotides outside the gene matches: 8. The CDR3 region is CSVTWTGGRNTEAFF. The CDR3 DNA is TGCAGCGTGACTTGGACAGGGGGTAGGAACACTGAAGCTTTCTTT.

This clone was counted once. The chain uses TRBV4-1 and TRBJ2-3; 8 bases are shared with TRBD2. This CDR3 spans 18 amino acids. Unmatched junction bases numbered 18, after V lost 5 bases and J lost 5 bases. CDR1 is MGHRA and CDR2 is YSYEKL in the germline V gene. The CDR3 DNA follows: TGCGCCAGCAGCAGCGGGAGCTCAGGGATTGGAGGCGGAGATACGCAGTATTTT. The encoded protein is CASSSGSSGIGGGDTQYF.

CDR3 region: CASSAGTSGVYEQYF. DNA for the CDR3: TGTGCCAGCAGCGCCGGGACTAGCGGTGTGTACGAGCAGTACTTC. The chain combines TRBV9 with TRBJ2-7; 11 bases are shared with TRBD2. Germline CDR1 SGDLS, CDR2 YYNGEE. Unmatched junction bases numbered 6, after V lost 3 bases and J lost 4 bases. There are 15 residues in the CDR3. Supplemented by reference TRBV9 and TRBJ2-7, the full variable domain reads DSGVTQTPKHLITATGQRVTLRCSPRSGDLSVYWYQQSLDQGLQFLIQYYNGEERAKGNILERFSAQQFPDLHSELNLSSLELGDSALYFCASSAGTSGVYEQYFGPGTRLTVT.

The V and J genes are TRBV30 and TRBJ1-5, with 10 bases identical to TRBD1. This CDR3 spans 15 amino acids. Looked up from germline, CDR1 is GTSNPN and CDR2 is SVGIG (reference sequence). The J segment lost 0 bases and the V segment lost 8 bases, leaving 7 bases of the junction unmatched. The CDR3 DNA sequence: TGTGCCCTAGAGACAGGGGGCCTTAGCAATCAGCCCCAGCATTTT. Encoded protein: CALETGGLSNQPQHF.

DNA of the CDR3: TGTGCCAGCAGGGGACAGGGAAATGAAAAACTGTTTTTT. It encodes CASRGQGNEKLFF. The rearrangement uses TRBV27 and TRBJ1-4, with 9 bases lining up with TRBD1. Trimming took 6 bases from V and 5 from J; bases not matched to a gene: 1. CDR3 length: 13 residues. Germline CDR1 and CDR2: MNHEY and SMNVEV (reference sequence).

This chain connects TRBV7-2 to TRBJ1-2; D is unclear. Trimming took off 1 base at V and 8 bases at J, with 8 bases between the two ends. The CDR3 spans 12 residues. CDR1 SGHTA and CDR2 FQGNSA come from the germline V gene. CDR3 loop: CASSLDGFGYTF. As DNA, the CDR3 is TGTGCCAGCAGCTTAGATGGGTTCGGCTACACCTTC.

The chain has TRBV2 and TRBJ1-6; D is perhaps TRBD1 (5 bases). Germline values: CDR1 SNHLY, CDR2 FYNNEI. The length of the CDR3 is 16 residues. Trimming left V 1 base short and J 7 bases short, with 14 bases between. This CDR3 is CASSEVTGPLNSPLHF. CDR3 nucleotides: TGTGCCAGCAGTGAAGTAACAGGTCCTCTGAATTCACCCCTCCACTTT. Full variable domain (outside the CDR3, taken from reference TRBV2 and TRBJ1-6): EPEVTQTPSHQVTQMGQEVILRCVPISNHLYFYWYRQILGQKVEFLVSFYNNEISEKSEIFDDQFSVERPDGSNFTLKIRSTKLEDSAMYFCASSEVTGPLNSPLHFGNGTRLTVT.

This rearrangement joins TRBV6-1 to TRBJ1-1; possibly TRBD1 for D (5 bases). Germline CDR1 is MNHNS and CDR2 is SASEGT. CDR3 length: 14 residues. Trimming took 6 bases from V and 0 from J, leaving 11 bases between them. The CDR3 is CASSMTELNTEAFF. The CDR3 DNA follows: TGTGCCAGCAGCATGACAGAGCTGAACACTGAAGCTTTCTTT.

The chain is built from TRBV10-3 and TRBJ1-1; D gene ambiguous. This CDR3 is built from 15 residues. V lost 3 bases and J 4 bases, leaving 15 bases between the germline ends. Germline values: CDR1 ENHRY, CDR2 SYGVKD. CDR3 coding DNA: TGTGCCATCAGTGACGATTTGACGGGTTCCACTGAAGCTTTCTTT. Residues: CAISDDLTGSTEAFF.

The chain recombines TRBV9 with TRBJ1-4; a possible D gene is TRBD1 (5 bases). The V and J ends lost 2 bases and 5 bases respectively, with 10 bases between them. Looked up from germline, CDR1 is SGDLS and CDR2 is YYNGEE. The CDR3 runs to 14 residues. The CDR3 protein is CASSVVGENEKLFF. The CDR3, as DNA: TGTGCCAGCAGCGTCGTGGGGGAAAATGAAAAACTGTTTTTT.

The rearrangement joins TRBV29-1 to TRBJ2-7, with 9 nucleotides matching TRBD1. Germline CDR1 is SQVTM and CDR2 is ANQGSEA. The CDR3 runs 14 residues. V trimming: 6 bases; J trimming: 0 bases; junction bases outside the gene matches: 6. The CDR3 loop reads CSVGQGGFSYEQYF. Here the CDR3 DNA reads TGCAGCGTGGGACAGGGTGGTTTCTCCTACGAGCAGTACTTC.

V is TRBV5-1 and J is TRBJ2-2; D uncertain. V lost 4 bases, J lost 3 bases, and 19 bases lay in between. The germline V gene encodes CDR1 SGHRS and CDR2 YFSETQ. CDR3 length: 17 amino acids. The DNA for the CDR3 is TGCGCCAGCAGCCGGATGGCCCACTCTAGGGACACCGGGGAGCTGTTTTTT. This codes for CASSRMAHSRDTGELFF.

The chain joins TRBV4-1 to TRBJ2-1, with 9 bases that match TRBD1. Germline loops: CDR1 MGHRA, CDR2 YSYEKL. Germline trimming cut 1 base from V and 9 bases from J; bases unmatched to any gene: 7. CDR3 length: 15 residues. CDR3 sequence: CASSQGGQGYGEQFF. The CDR3 nucleotides read TGCGCCAGCAGCCAAGGGGGACAGGGCTATGGTGAGCAGTTCTTC.

The table lists this clone with a count of one. This chain uses TRBV29-1 with TRBJ1-1; TRBD1 is a possible D gene (5 bases). The CDR3 spans 11 residues. The V end was cut by 4 bases, the J end by 10 bases, with 13 bases between. Germline-derived CDR1 and CDR2 are SQVTM and ANQGSEA. The CDR3 here is CSVGGTGGAFF. CDR3 nucleotide sequence: TGCAGCGTTGGGGGGACCGGAGGAGCTTTCTTT.

The chain couples TRBV19 to TRBJ2-1; TRBD1 agrees at 7 bases. The CDR3 runs 15 residues. Germline CDR1 LNHDA, CDR2 SQIVND (reference sequence). J gave up 3 bases and V 2 bases, and 4 bases lay outside the gene matches. The DNA for the CDR3 is TGTGCCAGTAGTATATCGGGACAGCTCTACAATGAGCAGTTCTTC. This sequence encodes CASSISGQLYNEQFF.

The chain is built from TRBV5-5 and TRBJ2-7; 9 nucleotides match TRBD1. This CDR3 is 15 amino acids long. Per germline, CDR1 SGHKS and CDR2 YYEKEE (reference sequence). After removal of 4 bases from V and 6 bases from J, the junction contained 11 bases not matched to a gene. Written as DNA, the CDR3 is TGTGCCAGCAGCCGAGATCGGGACAGGGTCCGCGAGCAGTACTTC. It translates to CASSRDRDRVREQYF.

The rearrangement joins TRBV18 to TRBJ1-6; D unclear. Germline CDR1 KGHSH, CDR2 LQKENI. The CDR3 is 15 amino acids. V was shortened by 1 base and J by 7 bases, with 11 bases between the two germline ends. Written as DNA, the CDR3 is TGTGCCAGCTCACCACTTGGGCCGAGGAATTCACCCCTCCACTTT. This codes for CASSPLGPRNSPLHF.

This rearrangement joins TRBV2 to TRBJ1-2, with 8 bases fitting TRBD1. V lost 4 bases to trimming and J lost 8 bases; unmatched junction nucleotides: 3. CDR1 is SNHLY, CDR2 FYNNEI, per germline. This CDR3 comprises 12 residues. CDR3 sequence (DNA): TGTGCCAGCAGTGGACAGGGGAAGGGCTACACCTTC. Translating gives CASSGQGKGYTF.

The CDR3 DNA follows: TGTGCCATCAGCCCAACCAACTCTGGAAACACCATATATTTT. Protein: CAISPTNSGNTIYF. The chain uses TRBV10-3 and TRBJ1-3; D gene unclear. Trimming pared 6 bases from V and 0 bases from J, leaving 9 bases between. Germline CDR1 is ENHRY and CDR2 is SYGVKD. The CDR3 loop spans 14 amino acids.

The CDR3 loop is CASSLPGGGDTQYF. CDR3 nucleotide sequence: TGCGCCAGCAGCCTTCCGGGGGGAGGTGATACGCAGTATTTT. This chain joins TRBV4-1 and TRBJ2-3; the match to TRBD2 covers 7 bases. This CDR3 has 14 amino acids. Trimming at V came to 4 bases and at J to 6 bases, leaving 7 bases not matched to a gene. CDR1 and CDR2 (germline): MGHRA, YSYEKL.

This clone was counted a few times. The rearrangement uses TRBV7-2 and TRBJ1-2, with D maybe TRBD1 (6 bases). The CDR3 runs 15 residues. Looked up from germline, CDR1 is SGHTA and CDR2 is FQGNSA. Trimming removed 3 bases from V and 5 bases from J, with 16 bases in between. As DNA, the CDR3 is TGTGCCAGCAGCTTTCCCCTGGGGCAGGGGTATGGCTACACCTTC. This codes for CASSFPLGQGYGYTF. The variable domain in full, with the rest retrieved from reference TRBV7-2 and TRBJ1-2, is GAGVSQSPSNKVTEKGKDVELRCDPISGHTALYWYRQSLGQGLEFLIYFQGNSAPDKSGLPSDRFSAERTGGSVSTLTIQRTQQEDSAVYLCASSFPLGQGYGYTFGSGTRLTVV.